Presented here are 8 T cell receptor beta chains from one specimen sequenced in a study of blood T cell repertoires in COVID-19 (dated by TCRdb to the early 2020s). Preparation of the library involved the immunoSEQ multiplex PCR assay. Drawn from immuneACCESS, this table holds only the in-frame rearrangements with V and J called that TCRdb kept. Clones are partly lost; checked studies trace under half to an unresolved V gene and leave the rest unexplained. The sample has approximately 180,000 clones on record, more than 70% of them singletons. Of the sample, about 6.3% is held by the ten largest clones. The sequencing input was peripheral blood. The source of these receptors is a man aged 35 to 55 with active or convalescent COVID-19.

Here the CDR3 DNA reads TGTGCCAGCAGGCCCGGGGGAGCAGCCGGGCCCGATACGCAGTATTTT. As protein: CASRPGGAAGPDTQYF. The gene calls are TRBV2 and TRBJ2-3; D perhaps matches TRBD2 (6 bases). Deletions cut 6 bases from V and 6 bases from J, with 22 bases between. The CDR3 spans 16 residues. The germline CDR1 and CDR2 sequences are SNHLY and FYNNEI.

The chain has TRBV27 and TRBJ2-5; 12 nucleotides align to TRBD2. The CDR3 contains 17 residues. CDR1 and CDR2 (germline): MNHEY, SMNVEV (reference sequence). The V and J ends lost 3 bases and 4 bases, in that order; junction bases with no gene match: 9. CDR3 sequence: CASSFLASGRARETQYF. The CDR3 bases are TGTGCCAGCAGTTTTTTAGCTAGCGGGAGGGCCCGAGAGACCCAGTACTTC.

The table lists this clone with a count of one. V gene TRBV7-6 combines with J gene TRBJ2-1, with 8 bases fitting TRBD2. This CDR3 region has 16 residues. CDR1 is SGHVS and CDR2 is FNYEAQ in the germline V gene. V was clipped by 2 bases and J by 7 bases; unmatched bases: 10. The CDR3 DNA is TGTGCCAGCAGCTTAACGCGGGGACTAGGGGGGAATGAGCAGTTCTTC. Translated: CASSLTRGLGGNEQFF. The full variable domain, completed using reference TRBV7-6 and TRBJ2-1, is GAGVSQSPRYKVTKRGQDVALRCDPISGHVSLYWYRQALGQGPEFLTYFNYEAQQDKSGLPNDRFSAERPEGSISTLTIQRTEQRDSAMYRCASSLTRGLGGNEQFFGPGTRLTVL.

This clone was seen only a few times. V is TRBV21-1 and J is TRBJ2-7; TRBD2 is the table's D call, not checked against the DNA. TRBV21-1 is noted as a pseudogene. CDR3 length: 16 amino acids. In nucleotides, the CDR3 is TGTGCCAGCAGCAAAGAACTGGAGCCGAGCTACTACGAGCAGTACTTC. It encodes CASSKELEPSYYEQYF.

This chain connects TRBV5-1 to TRBJ1-4, with D possibly matching TRBD1 (5 bases). The length of the CDR3 is 15 residues. V lost 0 bases to trimming and J lost 7 bases, with 13 bases between them. The germline gives CDR1 SGHRS, CDR2 YFSETQ. CDR3 sequence reads: CASSLGRGRFEKLFF. CDR3 in DNA: TGCGCCAGCAGCTTGGGAAGGGGTCGGTTTGAAAAACTGTTTTTT.

The V call is TRBV14, the J call TRBJ2-6; 10 bases agree with TRBD1. The CDR3 runs 18 residues. V shed 4 bases and J 4 bases; nucleotides not matched to a gene: 10. The germline V gene encodes CDR1 SGHDN and CDR2 FVKESK. In nucleotides, the CDR3 is TGTGCCAGCAGCCGACAGACAGGGGGCATAACCGGGGCCAACGTCCTGACTTTC. Translating gives CASSRQTGGITGANVLTF. Combining the CDR3 with reference TRBV14 and TRBJ2-6 gives the whole variable domain EAGVTQFPSHSVIEKGQTVTLRCDPISGHDNLYWYRRVMGKEIKFLLHFVKESKQDESGMPNNRFLAERTGGTYSTLKVQPAELEDSGVYFCASSRQTGGITGANVLTFGAGSRLTVL.

This clone was observed a few times. The chain has TRBV10-3 and TRBJ2-7, with 9 nucleotides matching TRBD2. Germline CDR1 is ENHRY and CDR2 is SYGVKD. The length of the CDR3 is 13 residues. The junction had 7 bases not matched to a gene; V was cut back by 7 bases and J by 6 bases. The CDR3: CAITAAGGGEQYF. DNA of the CDR3: TGTGCCATCACCGCAGCGGGGGGAGGCGAGCAGTACTTC.

The genes are TRBV18 and TRBJ2-3; D unresolved. Trimming took 3 bases from V and 2 from J, leaving 9 bases between them. The CDR3 has 14 residues. Germline CDR1 reads KGHSH; CDR2 reads LQKENI. The CDR3, as DNA: TGTGCCAGCTCACCGGGCCGTGACACAGATACGCAGTATTTT. Its translation is CASSPGRDTDTQYF. The full variable domain, rest sourced from reference TRBV18 and TRBJ2-3, is NAGVMQNPRHLVRRRGQEARLRCSPMKGHSHVYWYRQLPEEGLKFMVYLQKENIIDESGMPKERFSAEFPKEGPSILRIQQVVRGDSAAYFCASSPGRDTDTQYFGPGTRLTVL.